These 30 T cell receptor beta chains were sequenced from one sample in a study of human versus mouse CDR3 diversity and MHC coevolution. Sequencing used immunoSEQ multiplex PCR; TCRdb keeps in-frame clones, though not all of them. The sample has about 60,000 clones, roughly 93% seen once. The sample taken for sequencing was naive CD4+ T cells from blood. Subset given: CD45RO-negative CD62L-positive naive CD4 T cells. These TCRs come from a person aged 55 to 69 in good health.

This sequence joins TRBV11-3 and TRBJ1-1; D is unclear. From germline, CDR1 is SGHNT and CDR2 YENEEA. V lost 5 bases to trimming and J lost 4 bases, with 11 bases between them. The CDR3 totals 13 residues. For the CDR3, the DNA is TGTGCCAGCAGCCTACCCTTGGTCACTGAAGCTTTCTTT. Translation: CASSLPLVTEAFF.

The V gene is TRBV6-4, the J gene TRBJ1-1; D may be TRBD1 (6 bases). The CDR3 totals 14 residues. Trimming stripped 7 bases from V and 0 bases from J, with 12 bases between. Germline CDR1 reads MRHNA; CDR2 reads SNTAGT. CDR3 region: CASKKTGLNTEAFF. The CDR3 DNA reads TGTGCCAGCAAAAAAACAGGGTTGAACACTGAAGCTTTCTTT.

The V gene is TRBV7-2, the J gene TRBJ2-1; D gene ambiguous. V lost 5 bases and J 6 bases, leaving 8 bases between the germline ends. The CDR3 runs to 12 residues. Per the germline V gene, CDR1 is SGHTA and CDR2 is FQGNSA. The CDR3 nucleotides read TGTGCCAGCAGCCCTCTTAGCAATGAGCAGTTCTTC. Encoded protein: CASSPLSNEQFF.

The genes are TRBV7-9 and TRBJ2-3; 8 nucleotides line up with TRBD2. The CDR3 is made up of 16 amino acids. Germline V gives CDR1 SEHNR, CDR2 FQNEAQ (reference sequence). J lost 1 base, V lost 5 bases, and 8 bases had no gene match. CDR3 DNA: TGTGCCAGCAGCCCCGGGGGGGGCTGGGGCACAGATACGCAGTATTTT. Amino acids: CASSPGGGWGTDTQYF.

This chain uses TRBV19 with TRBJ2-1; possibly TRBD1 for D (5 bases). This CDR3 region has 16 residues. Between the trimmed V and J ends, which lost 3 bases and 0 bases, there was a span of 12 bases. CDR1 and CDR2 from the germline V gene are LNHDA and SQIVND (reference sequence). The CDR3 is CASSIQGMSSYNEQFF. For the CDR3, the DNA is TGTGCCAGTAGTATCCAGGGTATGAGCTCCTACAATGAGCAGTTCTTC.

The chain combines TRBV5-1 with TRBJ2-3; 13 nucleotides match TRBD2. The CDR3 is 19 amino acids. The V gene's germline CDR1 is SGHRS and CDR2 YFSETQ. The V gene end was trimmed by 2 bases and the J gene end by 0 bases; junction bases not matched to a gene: 9. The CDR3 loop is CASSFTGTSGTRSTDTQYF. In DNA, the CDR3 is TGCGCCAGCAGCTTCACCGGGACTAGCGGGACTAGAAGCACAGATACGCAGTATTTT.

The genes are TRBV5-1 and TRBJ2-7; TRBD1 matches at 9 bases. This CDR3 has 14 residues. The J segment lost 4 bases and the V segment lost 5 bases, leaving 7 bases of the junction unmatched. Germline V lookup: CDR1 SGHRS, CDR2 YFSETQ. The CDR3 DNA is TGCGCCAGCAGAGCTGGGACAGGGTTATACGAGCAGTACTTC. Translating it yields CASRAGTGLYEQYF.

J is TRBJ2-7 and V is TRBV27; 7 bases align to TRBD1. The CDR3 runs 13 residues. The V gene's germline CDR1 is MNHEY and CDR2 SMNVEV (reference sequence). V lost 8 bases, J lost 2 bases, and 6 bases stayed unmatched. The CDR3 loop is CASGDSVTYEQYF. The CDR3 DNA is TGTGCCAGCGGGGACAGTGTAACCTACGAGCAGTACTTC.

This clone was seen a handful of times. The chain has TRBV4-2 and TRBJ2-7; 7 nucleotides align to TRBD2. The CDR3 is 16 amino acids. The ends lost 0 bases at V and 1 base at J; junction bases unmatched: 6. Germline loops: CDR1 LGHNA, CDR2 YNFKEQ. The CDR3, as DNA: TGTGCCAGCAGCCAAGAAGGCGCGGGAGAATCCTACGAGCAGTACTTC. Amino acid sequence: CASSQEGAGESYEQYF.

This chain links TRBV5-4 with TRBJ2-7, with TRBD2 as a possible D gene (5 bases). The V end was cut by 0 bases, the J end by 0 bases, with 10 bases between. The CDR3 has 15 amino acids. In germline, CDR1 is SGHNT, CDR2 YYREEE (reference sequence). Here the CDR3 DNA reads TGTGCCAGCAGCTTGGGCGGGCTCAACTCCTACGAGCAGTACTTC. Protein sequence: CASSLGGLNSYEQYF.

The V and J genes are TRBV19 and TRBJ2-6; D call uncertain. This CDR3 has 13 residues. The V gene lost 5 bases and the J gene lost 4 bases, with 6 bases spanning the gap. Per germline, CDR1 LNHDA and CDR2 SQIVND (reference sequence). Written as DNA, the CDR3 is TGTGCCAGTAGTTCCCTAGGGGCCAACGTCCTGACTTTC. Translating gives CASSSLGANVLTF.

The gene calls are TRBV7-9 and TRBJ2-3, with D possibly matching TRBD2 (5 bases). The CDR3 spans 13 residues. V lost 0 bases and J lost 5, with 6 bases in between. Germline CDR1 reads SEHNR; CDR2 reads FQNEAQ (reference sequence). CDR3 amino acids: CASSLAGEDTQYF. The CDR3 region has the DNA TGTGCCAGCAGCTTAGCGGGAGAAGATACGCAGTATTTT.

The chain joins TRBV9 to TRBJ2-7; 10 bases fit TRBD1. Trimming took 0 bases from V and 6 from J; bases not matched to a gene: 9. The CDR3 has 16 amino acids. Germline CDR1 SGDLS, CDR2 YYNGEE. CDR3: CASSVGVGQGNLEQYF. In DNA, the CDR3 is TGTGCCAGCAGCGTAGGGGTGGGACAGGGGAACCTCGAGCAGTACTTC.

Concerning this clone itself: At one end the junction does not follow the germline gene, possibly because of a read error. The chain has TRBV7-9 and TRBJ2-5; tentative D call: TRBD1 (5 bases). CDR3 length: 17 residues. In germline, CDR1 is SEHNR, CDR2 FQNEAQ (reference sequence). The CDR3 DNA reads TGTGCCAACAGCTTAGCAAGGGCAGGGTTAGGAGAAGAGACCCAGTACTTC. As protein: CANSLARAGLGEETQYF.

The chain carries TRBV5-4 and TRBJ2-3; no clear D gene. Germline CDR1 reads SGHNT; CDR2 reads YYREEE (reference sequence). The ends were cut back, 10 bases at V and 0 bases at J, with 18 bases in the middle. CDR3 length: 15 amino acids. The CDR3 nucleotides are TGTGCCGTCCGATGGTGGAGCGCTAGCACAGATACGCAGTATTTT. Amino acids: CAVRWWSASTDTQYF.

Written as DNA, the CDR3 is TGTGCCATCACAGGGGATGGGGCAGATACGCAGTATTTT. Its translation is CAITGDGADTQYF. The chain employs TRBV10-3 and TRBJ2-3, with D possibly TRBD1 on 6 matching bases. V gave up 7 bases and J gave up 4 bases, with 12 bases separating them. This CDR3 contains 13 residues. From germline, CDR1 is ENHRY and CDR2 SYGVKD.

V gene TRBV7-9 combines with J gene TRBJ1-4; TRBD1 might be the D (5 bases). Germline CDR1 reads SEHNR; CDR2 reads FQNEAQ (reference sequence). V lost 2 bases and J lost 6, with 13 bases in between. The CDR3 contains 15 residues. CDR3 coding DNA: TGTGCCAGCAGCTTATGGGCAGGGTTCTATGAAAAACTGTTTTTT. Amino acids: CASSLWAGFYEKLFF.

V and J are TRBV5-1 and TRBJ2-5; perhaps TRBD2 as D (6 bases). The V end was cut by 0 bases, the J end by 4 bases, with 13 bases between. This CDR3 contains 15 residues. Germline loops: CDR1 SGHRS, CDR2 YFSETQ. CDR3 region: CASSLAVGSTETQYF. The CDR3 region has the DNA TGCGCCAGCAGCTTGGCCGTCGGGAGTACAGAGACCCAGTACTTC.

The chain carries TRBV11-2 and TRBJ1-3; 7 positions match TRBD1. J gave up 4 bases and V 0 bases, and 3 bases lay outside the gene matches. This CDR3 region has 15 residues. CDR1 is SGHAT, CDR2 FQNNGV, per germline. CDR3 bases: TGTGCCAGCAGCTTAGATACGGGACAGGGAAACACCATATATTTT. It is translated as CASSLDTGQGNTIYF.

The V and J genes are TRBV6-5 and TRBJ1-1; D possibly corresponds to TRBD1 (5 bases). Germline CDR1 is MNHEY and CDR2 is SVGAGI. The CDR3 contains 14 residues. V lost 6 bases and J 2 bases, leaving 13 bases between the germline ends. The CDR3 DNA reads as TGTGCCAGCAGGCCCGGACAAATAAACACTGAAGCTTTCTTT. This encodes CASRPGQINTEAFF.

V is TRBV28 and J is TRBJ2-7; 9 positions agree with TRBD1. The CDR3 runs 15 residues. From germline, CDR1 is MDHEN and CDR2 SYDVKM. Germline trimming cut 5 bases from V and 2 bases from J; bases unmatched to any gene: 7. CDR3 region: CASSPGTGSPYEQYF. Written as DNA, the CDR3 is TGTGCCAGCAGTCCCGGGACAGGGTCCCCCTACGAGCAGTACTTC.

This clone was observed a handful of times. The chain employs TRBV19 and TRBJ1-3; D is unresolved. Between the trimmed V and J ends, which lost 4 bases and 1 base, there was a span of 14 bases. The germline CDR1 and CDR2 sequences are LNHDA and SQIVND (reference sequence). This CDR3 contains 16 residues. CDR3 nucleotides: TGTGCCAGTAGTAACCTCGCAGGTCCTTCTGGAAACACCATATATTTT. Protein product: CASSNLAGPSGNTIYF. Full variable domain (rest looked up from reference TRBV19 and TRBJ1-3): DGGITQSPKYLFRKEGQNVTLSCEQNLNHDAMYWYRQDPGQGLRLIYYSQIVNDFQKGDIAEGYSVSREKKESFPLTVTSAQKNPTAFYLCASSNLAGPSGNTIYFGEGSWLTVV.

V usage is TRBV2 and J usage is TRBJ2-7; 9 bases are shared with TRBD1. Germline CDR1 SNHLY, CDR2 FYNNEI. The CDR3 sequence is 14 residues long. Unmatched junction bases numbered 6, after V lost 6 bases and J lost 3 bases. CDR3 sequence (DNA): TGTGCCAGCAGCGAGAGGACAGGGGTCTACGAGCAGTACTTC. Protein sequence: CASSERTGVYEQYF. Complete variable domain (other parts from reference TRBV2 and TRBJ2-7): EPEVTQTPSHQVTQMGQEVILRCVPISNHLYFYWYRQILGQKVEFLVSFYNNEISEKSEIFDDQFSVERPDGSNFTLKIRSTKLEDSAMYFCASSERTGVYEQYFGPGTRLTVT.

V is TRBV5-1 and J is TRBJ1-1; TRBD1 matches 9 bases. This CDR3 is built from 13 residues. V shed 3 bases, J shed 7 bases, and the junction held 4 bases outside the gene matches. Germline-derived CDR1 and CDR2 are SGHRS and YFSETQ. The CDR3, as DNA: TGCGCCAGCAGCTGGGGACAGGGCGTTGAAGCTTTCTTT. It translates to CASSWGQGVEAFF.

The rearrangement joins TRBV29-1 to TRBJ2-5; 13 bases fit TRBD2. The J call may be incorrect, as the DNA end agrees better with TRBJ2-7. CDR3 length equals 13 residues. Germline V gene sequence: CDR1 SQVTM, CDR2 ANQGSEA. The CDR3: CSARTSGSYEQYF. As DNA, the CDR3 is TGCAGCGCACGGACTAGCGGGAGTTACGAGCAGTACTTC.

The chain employs TRBV30 and TRBJ2-7; D remains unclear. Germline CDR1 GTSNPN, CDR2 SVGIG (reference sequence). This CDR3 has 13 residues. Trimming cost V 3 bases and J 1 base, with 10 bases left between them. The CDR3: CAWRVRGSYEQYF. The CDR3 DNA reads as TGTGCCTGGAGGGTTCGAGGTTCCTACGAGCAGTACTTC.

This chain joins TRBV2 and TRBJ1-1; D ambiguous. The germline V gene encodes CDR1 SNHLY and CDR2 FYNNEI. CDR3 size: 13 residues. Trimming shortened V by 3 bases and J by 3 bases, and 8 bases separated the two germline ends. The DNA of the CDR3 is TGTGCCAGCAGTGATCACGAGTACACTGAAGCTTTCTTT. This translates into CASSDHEYTEAFF. Together with reference TRBV2 and TRBJ1-1, the CDR3 gives the full variable domain: EPEVTQTPSHQVTQMGQEVILRCVPISNHLYFYWYRQILGQKVEFLVSFYNNEISEKSEIFDDQFSVERPDGSNFTLKIRSTKLEDSAMYFCASSDHEYTEAFFGQGTRLTVV.

The chain is built from TRBV4-2 and TRBJ2-3; 7 bases line up with TRBD2. There are 16 residues in the CDR3. Trimming cost V 0 bases and J 6 bases; bases outside gene matches: 9. Looked up from germline, CDR1 is LGHNA and CDR2 is YNFKEQ. The CDR3 protein is CASSQDPGGLGDTQYF. The CDR3 nucleotides read TGTGCCAGCAGCCAAGATCCGGGAGGACTAGGGGATACGCAGTATTTT.

This sequence joins TRBV9 and TRBJ2-7; tentative D call: TRBD2 (6 bases). The CDR3 contains 14 residues. Trimming left V 0 bases short and J 7 bases short, with 14 bases between. CDR1 is SGDLS, CDR2 YYNGEE, per germline. The chain's CDR3 is CASSVGEVDWEQYF. For the CDR3, the DNA is TGTGCCAGCAGCGTAGGGGAGGTTGATTGGGAGCAGTACTTC.

As concerns this clone: Other DNA sequences from this sample encode an identical CDR3 as well. This chain links TRBV6-5 with TRBJ2-5; possible D gene TRBD2, 6 bases. Trimming took 0 bases from V and 5 from J, leaving 10 bases between them. This CDR3 comprises 14 residues. Germline CDR1 reads MNHEY; CDR2 reads SVGAGI. The CDR3: CASSYSASVETQYF. The CDR3 DNA follows: TGTGCCAGCAGTTACTCGGCTAGCGTTGAGACCCAGTACTTC.